One sample yielded the 17 T cell receptor beta chains listed below, sequenced in a study of T cells in Graves' hyperthyroidism and ophthalmopathy. What was amplified from RNA transcripts were TCR beta CDR3 regions. The HTBI primer set drove a first-round RT-PCR of the TCR CDR3. TCRdb independently ran MiXCR on the multiplex PCR reads; one entry per CDR3 protein. The sample lists about 350,000 distinct CDR3 sequences; roughly 17% were seen once. The material sequenced was blood. The receptors shown here come from a woman aged 30 to 39 with Graves' hyperthyroidism that later progressed to Graves' ophthalmopathy.

This clonotype was seen a few times. Germline and junction disagree at one end, which may indicate a read error. The chain recombines TRBV14 with TRBJ2-1; D remains unclear. The CDR3 is 13 amino acids. Germline-derived CDR1 and CDR2 are SGHDN and FVKESK. DNA of the CDR3: TGTGCCAGCAACCAACACGGCTACAATGAGCAGTTCTTC. Protein: CASNQHGYNEQFF. Combining the CDR3 with reference TRBV14 and TRBJ2-1 gives the whole variable domain EAGVTQFPSHSVIEKGQTVTLRCDPISGHDNLYWYRRVMGKEIKFLLHFVKESKQDESGMPNNRFLAERTGGTYSTLKVQPAELEDSGVYFCASNQHGYNEQFFGPGTRLTVL.

This clonotype has a single count. J is TRBJ2-1 and V is TRBV6-1; 11 bases match TRBD2. Trimming removed 5 bases from V and 9 bases from J; junction bases left unmatched: 12. The CDR3 covers 16 residues. CDR1 and CDR2 (germline): MNHNS, SASEGT. The CDR3 nucleotides read TGTGCCAGCAGTCAAACCGGGACTAGCGGTGGAGGTGAGCAGTTCTTC. Translated: CASSQTGTSGGGEQFF.

This clonotype was observed many times. This chain uses TRBV5-4 with TRBJ1-2; the D gene is possibly TRBD1 (5 bases). V was cut by 4 bases and J by 5 bases, with 15 bases left in between. CDR3 size: 14 residues. Per germline, CDR1 SGHNT and CDR2 YYREEE (reference sequence). The CDR3 DNA reads as TGTGCCAGCAGCACCATTCAAGACAGTTATGGCTACACCTTC. This encodes CASSTIQDSYGYTF.

The chain links TRBV28 to TRBJ2-5; the D gene is possibly TRBD1 (6 bases). V was shortened by 1 base and J by 6 bases, with 15 bases between the two germline ends. The CDR3 extends over 15 amino acids. Germline CDR1 MDHEN, CDR2 SYDVKM. CDR3 sequence reads: CASSLSPGVSKTQYF. The CDR3 DNA sequence: TGTGCCAGCAGTTTATCGCCAGGGGTTTCGAAGACCCAGTACTTC.

There are a few counts of this clonotype. The chain is built from TRBV5-4 and TRBJ2-3; the D gene is possibly TRBD2 (6 bases). This CDR3 is built from 16 residues. V gave up 4 bases and J gave up 0 bases, with 15 bases separating them. Germline V gene sequence: CDR1 SGHNT, CDR2 YYREEE (reference sequence). The CDR3 bases are TGTGCCAGCAGCCAACCGGGACTTACTAGCACAGATACGCAGTATTTT. Its translation: CASSQPGLTSTDTQYF. Filled out from reference TRBV5-4 and TRBJ2-3, the complete variable domain reads ETGVTQSPTHLIKTRGQQVTLRCSSQSGHNTVSWYQQALGQGPQFIFQYYREEENGRGNFPPRFSGLQFPNYSSELNVNALELDDSALYLCASSQPGLTSTDTQYFGPGTRLTVL.

This clonotype was observed many times. The chain carries TRBV20-1 and TRBJ2-3, with 7 bases fitting TRBD1. This CDR3 spans 16 amino acids. With 5 bases clipped from V and 6 bases from J, the junction kept 17 bases outside the gene matches. The germline gives CDR1 DFQATT, CDR2 SNEGSKA (reference sequence). CDR3 coding DNA: TGCAGTGCTGGAAATCTACAGGGGATTTATCAGGATACGCAGTATTTT. It translates to CSAGNLQGIYQDTQYF.

This clonotype is medium-sized within its sample. The gene calls are TRBV28 and TRBJ2-7; D not certain. V dropped 5 bases and J dropped 3 bases, with 14 bases sitting between them. Germline loops: CDR1 MDHEN, CDR2 SYDVKM. CDR3 size: 14 residues. The CDR3 is CASSHVRGDYEQYF. The DNA of the CDR3 is TGTGCCAGCAGTCACGTCCGAGGAGACTACGAGCAGTACTTC. The full variable domain, completed using reference TRBV28 and TRBJ2-7, is DVKVTQSSRYLVKRTGEKVFLECVQDMDHENMFWYRQDPGLGLRLIYFSYDVKMKEKGDIPEGYSVSREKKERFSLILESASTNQTSMYLCASSHVRGDYEQYFGPGTRLTVT.

This clonotype was recorded at least ten times. The chain carries TRBV7-2 and TRBJ2-1, with 10 bases identical to TRBD1. V dropped 6 bases and J dropped 7; count of bases not matched to a gene: 9. CDR1 SGHTA and CDR2 FQGNSA come from the germline V gene. CDR3 length: 15 residues. The CDR3 DNA is TGTGCCAGCAGTCAAGCGGGGGACAGGGGTAATGAGCAGTTCTTC. Amino acids: CASSQAGDRGNEQFF. Full variable domain (outside the CDR3, taken from reference TRBV7-2 and TRBJ2-1): GAGVSQSPSNKVTEKGKDVELRCDPISGHTALYWYRQSLGQGLEFLIYFQGNSAPDKSGLPSDRFSAERTGGSVSTLTIQRTQQEDSAVYLCASSQAGDRGNEQFFGPGTRLTVL.

The sample holds a few counts of this clonotype. This sequence joins TRBV20-1 and TRBJ1-5; 8 bases are a match to TRBD1. The germline V gene has CDR1 DFQATT and CDR2 SNEGSKA (reference sequence). This CDR3 has 13 amino acids. Trimming took 5 bases from V and 7 from J; bases not matched to a gene: 7. CDR3 DNA: TGCAGTGCTGGAACAGGGGGTAGCCAGCCCCAGCATTTT. It yields the protein CSAGTGGSQPQHF.

This clonotype has at least ten counts. The genes are TRBV20-1 and TRBJ2-7; D call uncertain. CDR3 length: 14 amino acids. With 3 bases removed from V and 1 base from J, the gap between germline ends came to 13 bases. The germline CDR1 and CDR2 sequences are DFQATT and SNEGSKA (reference sequence). The CDR3 nucleotides read TGCAGTGCTAGTTACAGAGCCTTATCCTACGAGCAGTACTTC. The encoded protein is CSASYRALSYEQYF.

This clonotype has just a few counts. This chain's CDR3 is CASSSLLEDGSYEQYF. The CDR3 coding sequence is TGTGCCAGCAGCTCCTTACTCGAGGACGGCTCCTACGAGCAGTACTTC. V is TRBV7-2 and J is TRBJ2-7; the D is unclear. The CDR3 sequence is 16 residues long. Trimming took off 4 bases at V and 0 bases at J, with 16 bases between the two ends. In germline, CDR1 is SGHTA, CDR2 FQGNSA.

V usage is TRBV28 and J usage is TRBJ1-3; possibly TRBD1 for D (5 bases). Germline V gene sequence: CDR1 MDHEN, CDR2 SYDVKM. The CDR3 is 14 residues long. V was trimmed by 2 bases and J by 3 bases, leaving 8 bases between them. For the CDR3, the DNA is TGTGCCAGCAGTTTAAGGGGAAATGGAAACACCATATATTTT. As protein: CASSLRGNGNTIYF.

This clonotype was observed once. A read error is possible here, since a much larger clone lies one base away. This rearrangement joins TRBV29-1 to TRBJ2-7; 11 nucleotides line up with TRBD1. Trimming at V came to 3 bases and at J to 9 bases, leaving 13 bases not matched to a gene. The germline CDR1 and CDR2 sequences are SQVTM and ANQGSEA. The CDR3 has 15 residues. CDR3 in amino acids: CSVEITGTGGTGQYF. CDR3 DNA: TGCAGCGTTGAGATTACCGGGACAGGGGGAACCGGGCAGTACTTC.

This clonotype was detected many times. The chain recombines TRBV27 with TRBJ1-4; TRBD1 matches at 7 bases. The germline V gene has CDR1 MNHEY and CDR2 SMNVEV (reference sequence). This CDR3 contains 15 residues. Germline trimming cut 4 bases from V and 5 bases from J; bases unmatched to any gene: 7. This CDR3 is CASSWTGLVNEKLFF. The CDR3, as DNA: TGTGCCAGCAGTTGGACAGGTTTGGTCAATGAAAAACTGTTTTTT.

This clonotype was recorded many times. The CDR3 sequence is CSAREGGTGQFF. The DNA for the CDR3 is TGCAGTGCGCGGGAGGGCGGGACGGGACAGTTCTTC. The chain uses TRBV20-1 and TRBJ2-1; 9 bases agree with TRBD2. The CDR3 contains 12 residues. The germline V gene has CDR1 DFQATT and CDR2 SNEGSKA (reference sequence). V lost 6 bases to trimming and J lost 13 bases; unmatched junction nucleotides: 10.

This clonotype was recorded many times. The chain recombines TRBV27 with TRBJ1-2, with TRBD1 as a possible D gene (5 bases). CDR1 is MNHEY, CDR2 SMNVEV, per germline (reference sequence). V lost 7 bases to trimming and J lost 7 bases, with 22 bases between them. The CDR3 has 15 residues. Written as DNA, the CDR3 is TGTGCCAGCAATTCCGTGGATGGGGGACGAGGTGGCTACACCTTC. Its protein product is CASNSVDGGRGGYTF.

This clonotype has more than one count but fewer than ten. The rearrangement links TRBV11-2 to TRBJ1-1, with no clear D. V lost 6 bases, J lost 1 base, and 12 bases lay in between. Germline lookup yields CDR1 SGHAT and CDR2 FQNNGV. This CDR3 is 14 amino acids long. CDR3 sequence reads: CASSEARKNTEAFF. The CDR3, as DNA: TGTGCCAGCAGTGAAGCACGAAAGAACACTGAAGCTTTCTTT.